The following is a TCR beta chain sequence with its context. As yet, its antigen is unknown. PCR amplification relied on 60 Vbeta primers (plus 13 Jbeta primers). Methods used by the authors: Some 11 million of the 80 million or so unique TCR beta chains counted in a later analysis were shared. Repertoires were generated with immunoSEQ multiplex PCR, while TCRdb's copy carries only in-frame clones and drops some. V and J calls plus clone size are reproduced from that table; the DNA served to infer D and trimming. The profile shows some 190,000 clones, 80% of them singletons. The data are from a study of cytomegalovirus exposure and HLA in healthy donors. Study results and caveats: The authors reported that TCR beta sequences could predict HLA-A and HLA-B alleles. These predictions were accurate for most subjects in the first cohort. Most of the TCR beta V segments (in an earlier analysis) were productive either about 90% or about 30% of the time.

This CDR3 has 15 amino acids. V was shortened by 4 bases and J by 5 bases, with 18 bases between the two germline ends. The V gene's germline CDR1 is SGHDT and CDR2 YYEEEE. The TCR sequence derives from a woman under 40 in good health and CMV-seronegative. The sample taken for sequencing was PBMCs. The V and J genes are TRBV5-6 and TRBJ1-1; D gene ambiguous. The CDR3 loop is CASSSFIGTVTEAFF. CDR3 in DNA: TGTGCCAGCAGCAGCTTCATCGGAACAGTGACTGAAGCTTTCTTT.